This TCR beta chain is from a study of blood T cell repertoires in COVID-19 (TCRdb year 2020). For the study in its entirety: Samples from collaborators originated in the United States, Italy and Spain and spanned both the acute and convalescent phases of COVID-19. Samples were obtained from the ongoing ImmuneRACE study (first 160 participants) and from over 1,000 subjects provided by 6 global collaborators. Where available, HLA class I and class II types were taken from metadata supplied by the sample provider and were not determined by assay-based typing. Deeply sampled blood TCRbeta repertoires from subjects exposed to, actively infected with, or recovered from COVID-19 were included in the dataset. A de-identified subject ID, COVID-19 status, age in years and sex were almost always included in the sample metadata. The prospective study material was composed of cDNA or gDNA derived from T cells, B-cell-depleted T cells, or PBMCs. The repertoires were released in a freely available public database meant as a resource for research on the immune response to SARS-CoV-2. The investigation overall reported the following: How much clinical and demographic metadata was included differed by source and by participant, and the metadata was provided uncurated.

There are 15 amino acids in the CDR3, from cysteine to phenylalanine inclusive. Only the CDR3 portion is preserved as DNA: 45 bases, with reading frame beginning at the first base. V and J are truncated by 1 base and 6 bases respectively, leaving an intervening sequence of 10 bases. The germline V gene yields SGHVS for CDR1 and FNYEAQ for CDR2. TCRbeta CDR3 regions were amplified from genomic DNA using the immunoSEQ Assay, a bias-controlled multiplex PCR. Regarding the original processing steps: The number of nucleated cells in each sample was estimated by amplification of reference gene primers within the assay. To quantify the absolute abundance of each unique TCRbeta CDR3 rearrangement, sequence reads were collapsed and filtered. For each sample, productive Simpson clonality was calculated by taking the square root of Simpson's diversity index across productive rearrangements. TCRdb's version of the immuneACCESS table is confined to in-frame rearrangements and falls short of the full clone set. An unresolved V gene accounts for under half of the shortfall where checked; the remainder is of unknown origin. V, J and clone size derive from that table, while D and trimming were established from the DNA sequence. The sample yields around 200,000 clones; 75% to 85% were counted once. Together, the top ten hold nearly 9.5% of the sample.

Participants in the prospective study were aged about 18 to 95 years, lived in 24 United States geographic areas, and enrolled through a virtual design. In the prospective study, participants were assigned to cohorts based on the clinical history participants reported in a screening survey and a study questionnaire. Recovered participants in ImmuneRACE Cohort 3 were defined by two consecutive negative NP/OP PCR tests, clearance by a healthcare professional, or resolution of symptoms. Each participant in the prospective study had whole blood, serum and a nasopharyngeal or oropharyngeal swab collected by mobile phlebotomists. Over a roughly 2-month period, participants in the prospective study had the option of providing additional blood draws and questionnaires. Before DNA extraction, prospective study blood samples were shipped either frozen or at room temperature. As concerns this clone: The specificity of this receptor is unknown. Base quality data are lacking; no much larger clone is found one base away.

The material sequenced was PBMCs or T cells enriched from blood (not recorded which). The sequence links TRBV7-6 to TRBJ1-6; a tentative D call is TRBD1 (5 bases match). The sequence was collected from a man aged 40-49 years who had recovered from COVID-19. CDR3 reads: CASSLGGISNSPLHF. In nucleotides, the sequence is TGTGCCAGCAGCTTAGGGGGCATATCTAATTCACCCCTCCACTTT.